A single sample gave rise to the 3 T cell receptor beta chains below, sequenced in a study of blood T cell repertoires in COVID-19. Here immunoSEQ multiplex PCR was the method, and the copy in TCRdb shows in-frame clones only, minus some. The table has 250,000 to 300,000 clones, about 89% seen once. Sample: peripheral blood. The receptors were gathered from a middle-aged man with acute or convalescent COVID-19.

The CDR3 here is CASSEFGGRDLGYTF. DNA of the CDR3: TGTGCCAGCAGTGAATTCGGGGGGCGCGATCTTGGCTACACCTTC. This chain connects TRBV6-1 to TRBJ1-2; a possible D gene is TRBD1 (6 bases). V dropped 2 bases and J dropped 7 bases, with 17 bases sitting between them. Germline CDR1 reads MNHNS; CDR2 reads SASEGT. The CDR3 has 15 amino acids.

The chain links TRBV10-3 to TRBJ2-5, with D perhaps TRBD2 (5 bases). Trimming pared 8 bases from V and 1 base from J, leaving 11 bases between. This CDR3 has 13 residues. The germline V gene encodes CDR1 ENHRY and CDR2 SYGVKD. The CDR3 sequence is CAIGQSGQETQYF. Here the CDR3 DNA reads TGTGCCATCGGCCAAAGCGGCCAAGAGACCCAGTACTTC.

This chain uses TRBV18 with TRBJ2-7, with 8 bases fitting TRBD1. This CDR3 region has 14 residues. Trimming at V came to 3 bases and at J to 5 bases, leaving 6 bases not matched to a gene. In germline, CDR1 is KGHSH, CDR2 LQKENI. The CDR3, as DNA: TGTGCCAGCTCACCCCGACAGGGGTTCGACGAGCAGTACTTC. Its translation is CASSPRQGFDEQYF.